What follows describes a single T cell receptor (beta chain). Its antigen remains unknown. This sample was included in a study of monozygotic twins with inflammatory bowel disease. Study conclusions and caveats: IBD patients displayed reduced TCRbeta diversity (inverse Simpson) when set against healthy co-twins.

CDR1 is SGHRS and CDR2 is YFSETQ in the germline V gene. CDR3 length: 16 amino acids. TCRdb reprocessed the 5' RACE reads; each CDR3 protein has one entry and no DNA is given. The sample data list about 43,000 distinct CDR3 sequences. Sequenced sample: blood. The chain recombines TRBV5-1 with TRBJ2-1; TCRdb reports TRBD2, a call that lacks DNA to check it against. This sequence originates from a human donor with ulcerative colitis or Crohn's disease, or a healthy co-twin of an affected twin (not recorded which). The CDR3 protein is CASSGRLAGAYNEQFF.